The clone carrying this T cell receptor beta chain has more than one count but fewer than ten. Unique molecular identifiers were built into the TCRbeta library. From the PCR reads, TCRdb called clonotypes with MiXCR, one entry per CDR3 protein. The sample has around 420,000 distinct CDR3 sequences; about 17% are singletons. Germline V gives CDR1 SGHRS, CDR2 YFSETQ. This CDR3 has 14 residues. Deletions cut 5 bases from V and 4 bases from J, with 14 bases between. These data are taken from a study of T-cell reconstitution after alpha-beta-depleted transplantation in children. This rearrangement joins TRBV5-1 to TRBJ2-3, with unresolved D. Sequences were derived from PBMCs, mostly from graft donor cells, sampled 360 days after TCRalphabeta/CD19-depleted stem cell transplant. This TCR was recovered from a boy under two years old who had a stem cell transplant for Wiskott-Aldrich syndrome, so the T cells may come from the graft donor. The chain's CDR3 is CASSGVVAPDTQYF. The CDR3 bases are TGCGCCAGCAGTGGAGTAGTCGCCCCAGATACGCAGTATTTT.